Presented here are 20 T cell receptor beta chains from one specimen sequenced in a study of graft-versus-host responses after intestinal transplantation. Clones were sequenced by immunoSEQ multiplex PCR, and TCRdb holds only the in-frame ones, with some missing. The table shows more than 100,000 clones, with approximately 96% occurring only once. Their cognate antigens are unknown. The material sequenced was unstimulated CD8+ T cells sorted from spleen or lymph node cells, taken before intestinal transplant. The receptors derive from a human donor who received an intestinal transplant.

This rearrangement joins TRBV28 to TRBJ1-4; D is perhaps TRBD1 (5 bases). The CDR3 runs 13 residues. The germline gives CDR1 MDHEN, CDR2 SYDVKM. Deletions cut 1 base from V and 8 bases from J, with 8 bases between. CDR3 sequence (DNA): TGTGCCAGCAGTTTATCGGGGGTCGAAAAACTGTTTTTT. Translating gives CASSLSGVEKLFF.

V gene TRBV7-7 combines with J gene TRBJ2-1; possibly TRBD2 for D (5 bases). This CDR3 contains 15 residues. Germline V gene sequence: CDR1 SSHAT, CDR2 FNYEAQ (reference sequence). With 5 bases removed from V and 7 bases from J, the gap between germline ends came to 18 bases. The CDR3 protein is CASSRGYQRANEQFF. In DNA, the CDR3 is TGTGCCAGCAGCCGAGGGTACCAGAGGGCTAATGAGCAGTTCTTC.

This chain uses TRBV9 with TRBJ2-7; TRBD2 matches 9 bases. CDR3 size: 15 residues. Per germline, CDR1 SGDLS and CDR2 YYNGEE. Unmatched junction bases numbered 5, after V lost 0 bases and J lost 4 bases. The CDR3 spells CASSVAAGGWYEQYF. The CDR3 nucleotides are TGTGCCAGCAGCGTAGCCGCGGGAGGGTGGTACGAGCAGTACTTC.

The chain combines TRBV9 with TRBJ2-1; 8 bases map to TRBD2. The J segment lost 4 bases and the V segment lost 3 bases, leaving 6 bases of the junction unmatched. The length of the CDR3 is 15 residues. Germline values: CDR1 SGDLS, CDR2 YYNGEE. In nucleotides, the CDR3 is TGTGCCAGCAGCGCACTAGCGGAGATTTACAATGAGCAGTTCTTC. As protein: CASSALAEIYNEQFF.

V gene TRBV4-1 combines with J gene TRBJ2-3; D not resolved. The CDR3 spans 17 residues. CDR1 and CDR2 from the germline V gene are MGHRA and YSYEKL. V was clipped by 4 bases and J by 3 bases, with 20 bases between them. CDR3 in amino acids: CASSLHLRPRRTDTQYF. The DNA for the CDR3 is TGCGCCAGCAGCCTCCATTTAAGGCCCCGGCGGACAGATACGCAGTATTTT.

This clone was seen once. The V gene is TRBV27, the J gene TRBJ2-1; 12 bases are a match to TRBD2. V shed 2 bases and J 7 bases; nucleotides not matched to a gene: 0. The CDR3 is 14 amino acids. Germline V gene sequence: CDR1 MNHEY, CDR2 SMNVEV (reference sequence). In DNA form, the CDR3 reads TGTGCCAGCAGTTTAACTAGCGGGAGGAATGAGCAGTTCTTC. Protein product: CASSLTSGRNEQFF.

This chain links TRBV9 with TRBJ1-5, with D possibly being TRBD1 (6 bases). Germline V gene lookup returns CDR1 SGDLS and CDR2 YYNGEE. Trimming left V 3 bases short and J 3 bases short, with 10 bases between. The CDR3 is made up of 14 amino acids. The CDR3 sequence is CASSATGYNQPQHF. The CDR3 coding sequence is TGTGCCAGCAGCGCGACAGGATACAATCAGCCCCAGCATTTT. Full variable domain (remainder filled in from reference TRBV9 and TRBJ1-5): DSGVTQTPKHLITATGQRVTLRCSPRSGDLSVYWYQQSLDQGLQFLIQYYNGEERAKGNILERFSAQQFPDLHSELNLSSLELGDSALYFCASSATGYNQPQHFGDGTRLSIL.

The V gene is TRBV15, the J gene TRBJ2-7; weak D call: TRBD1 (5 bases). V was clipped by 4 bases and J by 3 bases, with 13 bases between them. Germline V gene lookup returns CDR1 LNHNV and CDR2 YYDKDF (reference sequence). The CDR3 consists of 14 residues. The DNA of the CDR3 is TGTGCCACCAGCACACAACCCCAGGGCTACGAGCAGTACTTC. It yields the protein CATSTQPQGYEQYF.

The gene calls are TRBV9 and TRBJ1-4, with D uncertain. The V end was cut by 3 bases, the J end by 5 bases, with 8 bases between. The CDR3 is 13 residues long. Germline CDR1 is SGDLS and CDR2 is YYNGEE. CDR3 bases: TGTGCCAGCAGCGGGATAGGGAATGAAAAACTGTTTTTT. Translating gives CASSGIGNEKLFF.

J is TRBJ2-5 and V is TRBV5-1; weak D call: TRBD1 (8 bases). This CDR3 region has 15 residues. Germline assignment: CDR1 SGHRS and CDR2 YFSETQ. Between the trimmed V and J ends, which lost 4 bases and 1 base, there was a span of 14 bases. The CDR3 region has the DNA TGCGCCAGCAGCGGGAGGGACAGGAGCCAAGAGACCCAGTACTTC. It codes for CASSGRDRSQETQYF.

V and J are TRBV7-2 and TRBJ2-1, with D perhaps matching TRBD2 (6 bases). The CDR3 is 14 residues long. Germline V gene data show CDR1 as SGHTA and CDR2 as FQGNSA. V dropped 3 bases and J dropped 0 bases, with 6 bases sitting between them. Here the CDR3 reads CASSFGSSYNEQFF. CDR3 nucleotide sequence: TGTGCCAGCAGCTTCGGGAGCTCCTACAATGAGCAGTTCTTC.

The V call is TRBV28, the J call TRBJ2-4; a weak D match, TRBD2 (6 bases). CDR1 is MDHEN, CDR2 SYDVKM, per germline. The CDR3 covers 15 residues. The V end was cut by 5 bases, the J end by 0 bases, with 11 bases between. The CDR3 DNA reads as TGTGCCAGCAGTGGGACTTCCGAAGCCAAAAACATTCAGTACTTC. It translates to CASSGTSEAKNIQYF.

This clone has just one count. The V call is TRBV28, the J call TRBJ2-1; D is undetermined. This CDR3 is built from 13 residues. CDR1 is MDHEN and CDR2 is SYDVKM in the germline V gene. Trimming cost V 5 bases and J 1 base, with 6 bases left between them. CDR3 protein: CASSPYSYNEQFF. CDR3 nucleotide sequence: TGTGCCAGCAGTCCCTATTCCTACAATGAGCAGTTCTTC. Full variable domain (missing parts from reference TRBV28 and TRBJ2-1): DVKVTQSSRYLVKRTGEKVFLECVQDMDHENMFWYRQDPGLGLRLIYFSYDVKMKEKGDIPEGYSVSREKKERFSLILESASTNQTSMYLCASSPYSYNEQFFGPGTRLTVL.

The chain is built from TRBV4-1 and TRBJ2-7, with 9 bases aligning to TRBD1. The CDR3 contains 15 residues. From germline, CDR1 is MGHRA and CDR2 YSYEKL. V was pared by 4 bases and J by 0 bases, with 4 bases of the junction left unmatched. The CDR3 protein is CASSPRTGVSYEQYF. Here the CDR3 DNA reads TGCGCCAGCAGCCCACGGACAGGGGTCTCCTACGAGCAGTACTTC.

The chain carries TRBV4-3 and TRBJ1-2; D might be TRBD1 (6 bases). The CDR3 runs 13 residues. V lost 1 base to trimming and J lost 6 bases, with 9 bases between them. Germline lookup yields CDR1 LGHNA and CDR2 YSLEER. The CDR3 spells CASSQVGQNGYTF. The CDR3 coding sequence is TGCGCCAGCAGCCAAGTAGGACAGAATGGCTACACCTTC.

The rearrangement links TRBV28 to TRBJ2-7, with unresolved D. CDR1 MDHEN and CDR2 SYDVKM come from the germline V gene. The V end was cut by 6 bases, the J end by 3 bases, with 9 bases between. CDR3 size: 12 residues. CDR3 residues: CASSPQVYEQYF. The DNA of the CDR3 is TGTGCCAGCAGCCCCCAGGTCTACGAGCAGTACTTC.

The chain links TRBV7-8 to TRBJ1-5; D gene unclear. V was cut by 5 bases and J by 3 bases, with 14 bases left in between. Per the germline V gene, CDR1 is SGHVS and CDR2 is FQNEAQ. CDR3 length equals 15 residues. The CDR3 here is CASSNGPRVNQPQHF. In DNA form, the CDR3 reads TGTGCCAGCAGCAACGGGCCAAGAGTCAATCAGCCCCAGCATTTT.

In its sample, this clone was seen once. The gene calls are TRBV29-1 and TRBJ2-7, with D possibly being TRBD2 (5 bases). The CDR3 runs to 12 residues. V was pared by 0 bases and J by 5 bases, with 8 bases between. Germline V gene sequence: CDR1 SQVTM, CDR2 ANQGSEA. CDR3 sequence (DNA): TGCAGCGTTGAAGATCGGGGAAACGAGCAGTACTTC. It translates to CSVEDRGNEQYF.

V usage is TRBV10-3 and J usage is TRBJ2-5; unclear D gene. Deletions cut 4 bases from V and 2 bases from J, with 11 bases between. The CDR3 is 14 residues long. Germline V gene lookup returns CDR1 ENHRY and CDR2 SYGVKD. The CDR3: CAISGPREQETQYF. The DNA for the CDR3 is TGTGCCATCAGTGGACCCCGTGAGCAAGAGACCCAGTACTTC.

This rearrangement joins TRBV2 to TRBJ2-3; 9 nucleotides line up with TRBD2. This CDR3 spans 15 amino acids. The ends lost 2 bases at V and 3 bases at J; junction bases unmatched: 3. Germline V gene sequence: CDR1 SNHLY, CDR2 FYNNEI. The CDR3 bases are TGTGCCAGCAGTGAAATTAGCGGGAGAACAGATACGCAGTATTTT. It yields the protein CASSEISGRTDTQYF.